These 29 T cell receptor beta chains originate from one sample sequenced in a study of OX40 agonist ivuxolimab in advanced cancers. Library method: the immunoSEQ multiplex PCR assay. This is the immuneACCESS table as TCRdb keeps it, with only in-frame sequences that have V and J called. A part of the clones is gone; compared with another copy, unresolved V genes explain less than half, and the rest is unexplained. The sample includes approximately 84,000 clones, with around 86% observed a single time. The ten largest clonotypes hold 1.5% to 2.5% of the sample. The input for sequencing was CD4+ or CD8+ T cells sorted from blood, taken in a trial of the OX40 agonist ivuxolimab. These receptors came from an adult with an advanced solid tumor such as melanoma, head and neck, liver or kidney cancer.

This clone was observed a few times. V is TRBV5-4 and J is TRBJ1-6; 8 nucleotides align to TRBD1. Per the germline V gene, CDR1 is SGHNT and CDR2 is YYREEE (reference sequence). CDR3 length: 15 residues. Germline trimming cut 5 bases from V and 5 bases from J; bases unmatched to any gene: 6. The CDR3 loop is CASSVETGDNSPLHF. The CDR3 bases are TGTGCCAGCAGTGTTGAGACAGGGGATAATTCACCCCTCCACTTT. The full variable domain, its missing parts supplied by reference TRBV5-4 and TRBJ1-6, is ETGVTQSPTHLIKTRGQQVTLRCSSQSGHNTVSWYQQALGQGPQFIFQYYREEENGRGNFPPRFSGLQFPNYSSELNVNALELDDSALYLCASSVETGDNSPLHFGNGTRLTVT.

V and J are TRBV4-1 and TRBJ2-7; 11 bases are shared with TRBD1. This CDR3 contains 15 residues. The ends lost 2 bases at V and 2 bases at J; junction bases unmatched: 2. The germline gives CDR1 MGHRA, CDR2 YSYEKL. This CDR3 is CASSQPGQGAYEQYF. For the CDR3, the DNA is TGCGCCAGCAGCCAACCGGGACAGGGGGCCTACGAGCAGTACTTC.

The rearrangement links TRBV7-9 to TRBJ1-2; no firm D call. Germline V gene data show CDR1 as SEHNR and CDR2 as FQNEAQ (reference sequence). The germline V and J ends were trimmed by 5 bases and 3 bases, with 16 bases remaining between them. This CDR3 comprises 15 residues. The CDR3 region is CASSPTVQSHYGYTF. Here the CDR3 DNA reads TGTGCCAGCAGCCCCACGGTTCAGTCCCACTATGGCTACACCTTC.

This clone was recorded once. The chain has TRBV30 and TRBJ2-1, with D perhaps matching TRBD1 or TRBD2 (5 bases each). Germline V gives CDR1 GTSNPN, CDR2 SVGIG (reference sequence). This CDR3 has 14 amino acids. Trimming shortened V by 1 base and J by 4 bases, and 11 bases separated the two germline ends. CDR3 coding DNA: TGTGCCTGGAGTGCAGGGAGACTTTACAATGAGCAGTTCTTC. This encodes CAWSAGRLYNEQFF.

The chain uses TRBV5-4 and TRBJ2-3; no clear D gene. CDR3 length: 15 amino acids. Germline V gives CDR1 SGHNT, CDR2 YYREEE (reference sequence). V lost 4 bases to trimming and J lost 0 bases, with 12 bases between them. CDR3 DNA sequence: TGTGCCAGCAGCCGGTCCAGCTCTAGCACAGATACGCAGTATTTT. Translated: CASSRSSSSTDTQYF.

The CDR3 DNA reads TGCAGCGTTAGCGACGTTACTAATGAAAAACTGTTTTTT. Protein: CSVSDVTNEKLFF. V is TRBV29-1 and J is TRBJ1-4; no clear D. V lost 5 bases and J 2 bases, leaving 9 bases between the germline ends. This CDR3 comprises 13 residues. The V gene's germline CDR1 is SQVTM and CDR2 ANQGSEA.

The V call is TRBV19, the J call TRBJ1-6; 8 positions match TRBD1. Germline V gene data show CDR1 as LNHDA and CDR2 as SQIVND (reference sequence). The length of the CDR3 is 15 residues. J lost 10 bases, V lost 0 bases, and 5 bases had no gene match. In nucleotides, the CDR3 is TGTGCCAGTAGTATAGAGACAGGGGCTCGGTCACCCCTCCACTTT. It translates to CASSIETGARSPLHF.

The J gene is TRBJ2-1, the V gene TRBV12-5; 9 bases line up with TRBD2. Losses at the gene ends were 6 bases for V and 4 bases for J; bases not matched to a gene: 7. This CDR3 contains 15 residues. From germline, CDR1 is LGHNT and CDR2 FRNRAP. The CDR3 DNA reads TGTGCTAGTGGACCCGGACTAGCGAGTTACAATGAGCAGTTCTTC. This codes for CASGPGLASYNEQFF.

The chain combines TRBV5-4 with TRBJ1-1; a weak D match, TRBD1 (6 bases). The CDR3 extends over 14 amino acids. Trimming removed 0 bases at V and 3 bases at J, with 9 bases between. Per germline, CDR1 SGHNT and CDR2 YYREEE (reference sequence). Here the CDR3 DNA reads TGTGCCAGCAGCTTGGATAGGACAGACACTGAAGCTTTCTTT. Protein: CASSLDRTDTEAFF.

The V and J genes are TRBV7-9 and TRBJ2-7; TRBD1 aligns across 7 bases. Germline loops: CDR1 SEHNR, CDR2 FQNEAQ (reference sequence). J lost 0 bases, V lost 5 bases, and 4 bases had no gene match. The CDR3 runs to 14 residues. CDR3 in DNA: TGTGCCAGCAGCCGTTGGGACAGCTCCTACGAGCAGTACTTC. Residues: CASSRWDSSYEQYF.

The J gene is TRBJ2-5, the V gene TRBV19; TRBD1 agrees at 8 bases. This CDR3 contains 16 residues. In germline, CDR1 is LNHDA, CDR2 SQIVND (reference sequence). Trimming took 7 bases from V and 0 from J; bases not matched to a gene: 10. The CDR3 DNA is TGTGCCAGTACCCTGAACAGGGGGTCGGACCAAGAGACCCAGTACTTC. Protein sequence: CASTLNRGSDQETQYF.

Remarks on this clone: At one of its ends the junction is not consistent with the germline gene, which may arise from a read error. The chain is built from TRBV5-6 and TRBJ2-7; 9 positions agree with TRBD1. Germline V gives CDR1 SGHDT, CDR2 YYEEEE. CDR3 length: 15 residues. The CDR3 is CASSLGDRVSYEQYF. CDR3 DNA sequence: TGTGCCAGCAGCTTGGGGGACAGGGTATCCTATGAGCAGTACTTC.

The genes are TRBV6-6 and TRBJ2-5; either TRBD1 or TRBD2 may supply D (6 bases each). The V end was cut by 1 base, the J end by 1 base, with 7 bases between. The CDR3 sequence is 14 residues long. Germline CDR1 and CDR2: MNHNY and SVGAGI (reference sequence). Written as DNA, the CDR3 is TGTGCCAGCAGTTACTGGGGGGCCCAAGAGACCCAGTACTTC. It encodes CASSYWGAQETQYF.

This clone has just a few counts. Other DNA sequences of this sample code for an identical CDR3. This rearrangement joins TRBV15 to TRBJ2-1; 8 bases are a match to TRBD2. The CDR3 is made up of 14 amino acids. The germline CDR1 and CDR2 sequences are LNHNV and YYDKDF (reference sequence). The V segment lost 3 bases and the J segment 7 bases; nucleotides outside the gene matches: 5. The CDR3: CATSRARGRNEQFF. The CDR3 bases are TGTGCCACCAGCAGGGCCCGCGGGAGGAATGAGCAGTTCTTC.

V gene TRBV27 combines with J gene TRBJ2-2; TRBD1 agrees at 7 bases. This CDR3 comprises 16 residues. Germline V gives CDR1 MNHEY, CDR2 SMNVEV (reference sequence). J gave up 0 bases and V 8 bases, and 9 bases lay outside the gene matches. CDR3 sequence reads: CASRHDRVSNTGELFF. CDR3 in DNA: TGTGCCAGCCGGCACGACAGGGTTTCGAACACCGGGGAGCTGTTTTTT.

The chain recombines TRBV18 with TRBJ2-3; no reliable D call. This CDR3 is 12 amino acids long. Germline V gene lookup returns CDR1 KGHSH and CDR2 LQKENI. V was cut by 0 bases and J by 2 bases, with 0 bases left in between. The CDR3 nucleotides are TGTGCCAGCTCACCACCCACAGATACGCAGTATTTT. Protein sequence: CASSPPTDTQYF.

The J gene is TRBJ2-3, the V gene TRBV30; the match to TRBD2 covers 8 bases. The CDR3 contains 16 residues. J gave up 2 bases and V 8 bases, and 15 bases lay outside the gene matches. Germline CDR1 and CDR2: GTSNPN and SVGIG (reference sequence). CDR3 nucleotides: TGTGCCCGGCAAGGTTCCGGGGGGGGTTACACAGATACGCAGTATTTT. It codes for CARQGSGGGYTDTQYF.

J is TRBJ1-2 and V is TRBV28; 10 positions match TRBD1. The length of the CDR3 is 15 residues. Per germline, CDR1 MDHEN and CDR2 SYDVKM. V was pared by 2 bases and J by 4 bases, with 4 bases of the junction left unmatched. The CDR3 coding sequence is TGTGCCAGCAGTTTAGGGACAGGGGTTACCTATGGCTACACCTTC. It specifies CASSLGTGVTYGYTF.

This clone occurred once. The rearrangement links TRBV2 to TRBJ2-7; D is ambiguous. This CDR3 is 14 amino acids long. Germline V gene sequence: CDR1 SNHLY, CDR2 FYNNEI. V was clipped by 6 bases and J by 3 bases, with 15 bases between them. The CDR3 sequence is CASREQRSFYEQYF. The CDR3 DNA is TGTGCCAGCAGGGAACAGAGGAGCTTCTACGAGCAGTACTTC.

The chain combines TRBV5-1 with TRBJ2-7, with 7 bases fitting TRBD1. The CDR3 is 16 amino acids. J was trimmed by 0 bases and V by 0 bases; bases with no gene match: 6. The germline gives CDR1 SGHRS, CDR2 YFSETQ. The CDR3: CASSLAPDRSSYEQYF. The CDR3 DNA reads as TGCGCCAGCAGCTTGGCCCCGGACAGGTCCTCCTACGAGCAGTACTTC.

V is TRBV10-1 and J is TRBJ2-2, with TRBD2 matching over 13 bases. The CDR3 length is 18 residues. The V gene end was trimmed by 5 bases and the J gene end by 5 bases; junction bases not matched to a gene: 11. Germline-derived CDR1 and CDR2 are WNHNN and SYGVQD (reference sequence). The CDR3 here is CASSRTSGGLQLTGELFF. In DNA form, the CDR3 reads TGCGCCAGCAGTCGGACTAGCGGGGGCCTCCAGTTGACCGGGGAGCTGTTTTTT.

The CDR3 bases are TGCGCCAGCAGCTTGGAGGGCAGAGTGCTAGAGACCCAGTACTTC. Translating gives CASSLEGRVLETQYF. This rearrangement joins TRBV5-1 to TRBJ2-5, with unresolved D. The V gene lost 0 bases and the J gene lost 4 bases, with 13 bases spanning the gap. The CDR3 spans 15 residues. CDR1 is SGHRS and CDR2 is YFSETQ in the germline V gene.

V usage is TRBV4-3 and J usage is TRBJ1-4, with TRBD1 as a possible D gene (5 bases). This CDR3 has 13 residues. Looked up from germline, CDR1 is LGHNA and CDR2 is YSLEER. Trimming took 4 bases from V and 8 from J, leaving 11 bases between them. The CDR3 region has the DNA TGCGCCAGCAGCCCGGGACTCCAAGAAAAACTGTTTTTT. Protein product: CASSPGLQEKLFF.

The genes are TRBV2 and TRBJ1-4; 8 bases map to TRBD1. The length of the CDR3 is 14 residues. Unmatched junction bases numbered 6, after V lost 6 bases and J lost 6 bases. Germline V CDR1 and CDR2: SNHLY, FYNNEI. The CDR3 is CASSDRGRDEKLFF. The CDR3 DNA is TGTGCCAGCAGCGACAGGGGAAGGGATGAAAAACTGTTTTTT.

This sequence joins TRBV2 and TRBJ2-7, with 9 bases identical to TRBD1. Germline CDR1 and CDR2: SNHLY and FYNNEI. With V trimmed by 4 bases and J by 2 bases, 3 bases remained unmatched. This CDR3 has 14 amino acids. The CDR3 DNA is TGTGCCAGCAGTGGGGGACAGGGAACCTACGAGCAGTACTTC. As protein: CASSGGQGTYEQYF.

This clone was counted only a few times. The CDR3 is CASSLLPGRLMDTIYF. The CDR3 DNA follows: TGTGCCAGCAGCCTCCTACCGGGACGTTTAATGGACACCATATATTTT. This rearrangement joins TRBV5-5 to TRBJ1-3, with D possibly matching TRBD1 (5 bases). Germline CDR1 reads SGHKS; CDR2 reads YYEKEE (reference sequence). Trimming removed 4 bases from V and 8 bases from J, with 22 bases in between. This CDR3 region has 16 residues.

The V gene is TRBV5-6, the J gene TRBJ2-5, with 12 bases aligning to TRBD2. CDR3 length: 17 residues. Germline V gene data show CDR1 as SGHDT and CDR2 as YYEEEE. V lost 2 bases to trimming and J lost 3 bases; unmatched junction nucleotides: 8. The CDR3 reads CASSLASGGAGEETQYF. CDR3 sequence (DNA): TGTGCCAGCAGCTTAGCTAGCGGGGGGGCCGGGGAAGAGACCCAGTACTTC. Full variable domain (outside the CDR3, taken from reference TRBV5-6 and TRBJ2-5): DAGVTQSPTHLIKTRGQQVTLRCSPKSGHDTVSWYQQALGQGPQFIFQYYEEEERQRGNFPDRFSGHQFPNYSSELNVNALLLGDSALYLCASSLASGGAGEETQYFGPGTRLLVL.

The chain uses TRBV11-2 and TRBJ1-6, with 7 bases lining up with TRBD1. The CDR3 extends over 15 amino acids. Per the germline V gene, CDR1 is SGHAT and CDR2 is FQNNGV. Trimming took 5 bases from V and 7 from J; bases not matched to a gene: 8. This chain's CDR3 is CASSLQGFRNSPLHF. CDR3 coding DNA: TGTGCCAGCAGCCTACAGGGGTTTCGGAATTCACCCCTCCACTTT.

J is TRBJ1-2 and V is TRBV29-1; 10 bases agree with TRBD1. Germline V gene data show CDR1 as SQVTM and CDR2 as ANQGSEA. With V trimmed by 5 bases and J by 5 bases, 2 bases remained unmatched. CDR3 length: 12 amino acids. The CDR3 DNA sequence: TGCAGCGTTTCGGACAGGGGGTATGGCTACACCTTC. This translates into CSVSDRGYGYTF.